A selection of T cell receptor beta chains follows, all from one sample in a study of shared clonotypes between healthy human individuals. Assay: immunoSEQ multiplex PCR; the TCRdb copy retains only in-frame clones and omits some. The sample yields 550,000 to 600,000 clones, 95% to 98% seen once. Sequenced input: naive CD8+ T cells sorted from blood. Receptors originate from a man under 40 in good health. CDR3s include the opening cysteine and the closing phenylalanine or tryptophan. The D gene is left open where the match is weak. Size is omitted from some rows. Given values are once, few, many or a class for expanded clones.

J | length | V | D | size | CDR3 | DNA
TRBJ2-1 | 18 | TRBV19 | TRBD2 | - | CASGKGALAETSYNEQFF | TGTGCCAGTGGAAAAGGAGCACTAGCGGAAACCTCCTACAATGAGCAGTTCTTC
TRBJ1-2 | 12 | TRBV13 | - | - | CASSSGSYGYTF | TGTGCCAGCAGCTCTGGTTCCTATGGCTACACCTTC
TRBJ2-7 | 15 | TRBV7-6 | - | - | CASSLGRDFSYEQYF | TGTGCCAGCAGCTTAGGACGGGACTTCTCCTACGAGCAGTACTTC
TRBJ2-7 | 11 | TRBV28 | - | - | CASSGTYEQYF | TGTGCCAGTTCAGGAACCTACGAGCAGTACTTC
TRBJ2-1 | 18 | TRBV9 | TRBD1 | - | CASSVAGGQEIPYNEQFF | TGTGCCAGCAGCGTAGCTGGGGGACAGGAAATCCCCTACAATGAGCAGTTCTTC
TRBJ2-7 | 15 | TRBV7-7 | - | once | CASSLRLGQGFEQYF | TGTGCCAGCAGCTTACGTCTGGGGCAGGGGTTCGAGCAGTACTTC
TRBJ1-1 | 15 | TRBV27 | - | - | CASITTGAPNTEAFF | TGTGCCAGCATAACCACGGGAGCCCCGAACACTGAAGCTTTCTTT
TRBJ2-7 | 14 | TRBV27 | TRBD1 | - | CASSVLDRGYEQYF | TGTGCCAGCAGTGTACTGGACAGGGGATACGAGCAGTACTTC
TRBJ1-1 | 14 | TRBV5-1 | - | - | CASSLWQGDTEAFF | TGCGCCAGCAGCTTGTGGCAAGGGGACACTGAAGCTTTCTTT
TRBJ2-7 | 13 | TRBV27 | TRBD1 | - | CASSPGTAYEQYF | TGTGCCAGCAGTCCGGGGACAGCCTACGAGCAGTACTTC
TRBJ2-1 | 17 | TRBV5-4 | TRBD2 | - | CASSPRLAGGRMDEQFF | TGTGCCAGCAGCCCGCGACTAGCGGGAGGGAGGATGGATGAGCAGTTCTTC
TRBJ1-5 | 15 | TRBV5-5 | TRBD1 | - | CASRYGTGSNQPQHF | TGTGCCAGCAGATATGGGACAGGGTCGAATCAGCCCCAGCATTTT
TRBJ2-1 | 18 | TRBV15 | TRBD2 | - | CATSVTLGLAGAYNEQFF | TGTGCCACCAGCGTAACCCTGGGACTAGCGGGAGCTTACAATGAGCAGTTCTTC
TRBJ2-7 | 16 | TRBV5-4 | TRBD2 | - | CASSLALAGVLNEQYF | TGTGCCAGCAGCTTGGCGCTAGCGGGAGTTCTCAACGAGCAGTACTTC
TRBJ1-1 | 17 | TRBV15 | - | - | CATSKEVGQSFHTEAFF | TGTGCCACCAGCAAAGAGGTTGGACAGTCTTTCCACACTGAAGCTTTCTTT
TRBJ2-7 | 13 | TRBV30 | TRBD1 | - | CAWSMGQGYEQYF | TGTGCCTGGAGCATGGGACAGGGTTACGAGCAGTACTTC
TRBJ2-2 | 12 | TRBV25-1 | - | - | CASSPGGPELFF | TGTGCCAGCAGCCCCGGCGGCCCCGAGCTGTTTTTT
TRBJ2-6 | 14 | TRBV27 | - | - | CASSPRAGANVLTF | TGTGCCAGCAGTCCCCGCGCTGGGGCCAACGTCCTGACTTTC
TRBJ2-7 | 17 | TRBV4-1 | - | - | CASSQVYPRETYYEQYF | TGCGCCAGCAGCCAAGTCTATCCCAGGGAAACCTACTACGAGCAGTACTTC
TRBJ2-5 | 16 | TRBV18 | TRBD2 | - | CASSRVTAGLQETQYF | TGTGCCAGCTCACGTGTGACAGCGGGGCTGCAAGAGACCCAGTACTTC
TRBJ2-7 | 17 | TRBV7-9 | - | - | CASSAPGAKKQQYEQYF | TGTGCCAGCAGCGCCCCCGGGGCCAAGAAGCAACAATACGAGCAGTACTTC
TRBJ2-3 | 14 | TRBV7-6 | - | - | CASSFLGGTDTQYF | TGTGCCAGCAGCTTTCTAGGTGGCACAGATACGCAGTATTTT
TRBJ1-2 | 13 | TRBV29-1 | - | - | CSVPDSQYYGYTF | TGCAGCGTCCCGGATAGCCAATACTATGGCTACACCTTC
TRBJ2-7 | 14 | TRBV28 | - | - | CASRGLGDSYEQYF | TGTGCCAGCAGGGGTCTGGGGGACTCCTACGAGCAGTACTTC
TRBJ2-5 | 14 | TRBV1 | - | many | CTSSQDRGLETQYF | TGCACCAGCAGCCAAGATCGTGGATTGGAGACCCAGTACTTC
TRBJ2-1 | 15 | TRBV27 | TRBD2 | - | CASSLAGESYNEQFF | TGTGCCAGCAGTTTAGCGGGAGAATCCTACAATGAGCAGTTCTTC
TRBJ2-2 | 14 | TRBV7-9 | - | - | CASSLADNTGELFF | TGTGCCAGCAGCTTGGCCGATAACACCGGGGAGCTGTTTTTT
TRBJ2-2 | 19 | TRBV5-1 | TRBD1 | - | CASSLAGTGRIEVFGELFF | TGCGCCAGCAGCTTGGCCGGGACAGGGCGCATAGAAGTTTTCGGGGAGCTGTTTTTT
TRBJ1-3 | 17 | TRBV9 | - | - | CASSPPVEGGYGNTIYF | TGTGCCAGCAGCCCCCCGGTGGAGGGAGGTTATGGAAACACCATATATTTT
TRBJ2-1 | 15 | TRBV5-4 | TRBD2 | - | CASSGGLGDYNEQFF | TGTGCCAGCAGCGGTGGACTAGGAGACTACAATGAGCAGTTCTTC
TRBJ2-7 | 12 | TRBV29-1 | - | once | CSVLGMKAEQYF | TGCAGCGTTCTGGGGATGAAGGCTGAGCAGTACTTC